The rows below give T cell receptor beta chains drawn from one sample of a study of blood T cell repertoires in COVID-19. The repertoire was sequenced with immunoSEQ multiplex PCR; TCRdb's copy has only in-frame clones and lacks some. Of roughly 28,000 clones in the sample, roughly 88% are singletons; the top ten hold about 8.4%. Material: peripheral blood. Receptor source: a woman in her fifties or sixties with active COVID-19. Both conserved end residues are part of each CDR3. Each record gives: V gene, CDR3 protein.

V: TRBV4-1
CDR3: CASSQVGGDQPQHF

V: TRBV15
CDR3: CATSLRGGNGYTF

V: TRBV18
CDR3: CASSPPGTRGTEAFF

V: TRBV15
CDR3: CATSIMGSRGYYGYTF

V: TRBV7-9
CDR3: CAGGQGDTRYTF

V: TRBV6-5
CDR3: CASKRGLDTEAFF

V: TRBV28
CDR3: CASSFFLAGGTGEQFF

V: TRBV27
CDR3: CASSLGTGVDQPQHF

V: TRBV27
CDR3: CASSNGVWEQFF

V: TRBV18
CDR3: CASSPDRFHEQYF

V: TRBV27
CDR3: CASSSRLVGTGELFF

V: TRBV27
CDR3: CASSAAGTSGRPYEQYF

V: TRBV30
CDR3: CAWSVGGTGELFF

V: TRBV7-8
CDR3: CASSLDRGLGEQYF

V: TRBV6-5
CDR3: CASVTSGREKQYF

V: TRBV29-1
CDR3: CSVAVQENTEAFF

V: TRBV28
CDR3: CASRGLPRNEQFF

V: TRBV10-3
CDR3: CAISGQGMNTEAFF

V: TRBV29-1
CDR3: CSVEDPAGELFF

V: TRBV10-2
CDR3: CASSAGDSNQPQHF

V: TRBV28
CDR3: CASSLIPGTLRDTQYF

V: TRBV18
CDR3: CASSPTSSATGELFF

V: TRBV5-1
CDR3: CASSLGRGGYTF

V: TRBV5-4
CDR3: CASSLSLAGYEQYF

V: TRBV19
CDR3: CATAPGLGVLYEQYF

V: TRBV7-2
CDR3: CASSLAGQGYTGELFF

V: TRBV2
CDR3: CASLDRGPPGTGELFF

V: TRBV6-1
CDR3: CASSDGRWGNEQFF

V: TRBV18
CDR3: CASSLNRDNYGYTF

V: TRBV29-1
CDR3: CSVDGPGVGDTQYF

V: TRBV7-2
CDR3: CASSLSGRGVNTEAFF

V: TRBV9
CDR3: CASSVGGGVDTGELFF

V: TRBV28
CDR3: CASSPGTGVYGYTF